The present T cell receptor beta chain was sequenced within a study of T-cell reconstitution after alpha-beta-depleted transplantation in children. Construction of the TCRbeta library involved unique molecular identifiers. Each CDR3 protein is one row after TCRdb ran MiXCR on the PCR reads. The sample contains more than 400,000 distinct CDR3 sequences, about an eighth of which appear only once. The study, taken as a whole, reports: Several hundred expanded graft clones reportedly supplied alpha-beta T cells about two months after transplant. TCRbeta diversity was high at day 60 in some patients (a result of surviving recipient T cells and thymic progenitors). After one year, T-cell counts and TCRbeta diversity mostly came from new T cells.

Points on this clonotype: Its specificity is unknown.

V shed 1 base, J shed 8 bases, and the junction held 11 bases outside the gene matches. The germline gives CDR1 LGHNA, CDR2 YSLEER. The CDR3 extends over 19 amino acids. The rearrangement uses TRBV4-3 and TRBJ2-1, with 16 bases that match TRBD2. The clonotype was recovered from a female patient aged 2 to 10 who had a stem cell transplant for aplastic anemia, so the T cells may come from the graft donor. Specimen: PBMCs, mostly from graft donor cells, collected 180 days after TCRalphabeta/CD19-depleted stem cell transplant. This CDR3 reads CASSQVGTSGRAIIDEQFF. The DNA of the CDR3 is TGCGCCAGCAGCCAAGTCGGGACTAGCGGGAGGGCCATAATCGATGAGCAGTTCTTC.